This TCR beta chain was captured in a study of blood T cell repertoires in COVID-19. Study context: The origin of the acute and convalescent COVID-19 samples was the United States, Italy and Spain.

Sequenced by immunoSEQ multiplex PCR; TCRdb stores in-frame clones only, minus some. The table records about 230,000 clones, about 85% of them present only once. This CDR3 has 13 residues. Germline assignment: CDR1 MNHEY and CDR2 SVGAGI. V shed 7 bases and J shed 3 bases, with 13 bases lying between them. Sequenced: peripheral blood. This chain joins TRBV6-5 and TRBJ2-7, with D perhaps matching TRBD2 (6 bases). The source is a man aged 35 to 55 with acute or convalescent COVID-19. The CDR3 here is CASKVAGGYEQYF. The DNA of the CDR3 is TGTGCCAGCAAAGTCGCCGGGGGCTACGAGCAGTACTTC.